The 28 T cell receptor beta chains presented below share a single source sample, sequenced in a study of CD8 T cells in Susac syndrome. Random hexamers primed reverse transcription of about 0.5 to 1 ug RNA. A single record per CDR3 protein comes from TCRdb applying MiXCR to the immunoSEQ multiplex PCR reads. The table includes about 240,000 distinct CDR3 sequences, 95% to 97% detected once. Sequencing was done on a sample of CD4+ T cells from PBMCs. The receptors here all came from a human donor with Susac syndrome.

V and J are TRBV30 and TRBJ1-2; D is ambiguous. Germline CDR1 and CDR2: GTSNPN and SVGIG (reference sequence). This CDR3 spans 14 amino acids. The CDR3 DNA follows: TGTGCTGCCTATCCGGCATCCCGAAACTATGGCTACACCTTC. Its translation: CAAYPASRNYGYTF.

The J gene is TRBJ2-7, the V gene TRBV3-1, with a possible D match to TRBD2 (6 bases). V was trimmed by 4 bases and J by 2 bases, leaving 15 bases between them. Germline assignment: CDR1 LGHDT and CDR2 YNNKEL (reference sequence). This CDR3 is built from 15 residues. The CDR3 nucleotides read TGTGCCAGCAGCCGAGGGCCGGGACTCACCTACGAGCAGTACTTC. This sequence encodes CASSRGPGLTYEQYF.

The chain has TRBV14 and TRBJ1-6; no clear D. Germline values: CDR1 SGHDN, CDR2 FVKESK. The ends were cut back, 4 bases at V and 9 bases at J, with 10 bases in the middle. The CDR3 runs to 13 residues. The CDR3 sequence: CASSPEGRSPLHF. In nucleotides, the CDR3 is TGTGCCAGCAGCCCCGAGGGCCGTTCACCCCTCCACTTT.

The V call is TRBV12-3 or TRBV12-4, the J call TRBJ2-6, with 8 positions matching TRBD1. The CDR3 is made up of 16 amino acids. Trimming removed 5 bases from V and 4 bases from J; junction bases left unmatched: 7. The DNA for the CDR3 is TGTGCCAGCAGTCCTCAGGGGGCGCTCGGGGCCAACGTCCTGACTTTC. Amino acids: CASSPQGALGANVLTF.

The chain couples TRBV28 to TRBJ1-2, with 7 nucleotides matching TRBD1. Germline CDR1 and CDR2: MDHEN and SYDVKM. The CDR3 runs to 13 residues. Trimming at V came to 5 bases and at J to 7 bases, leaving 7 bases not matched to a gene. CDR3 residues: CASSIDNRGGYTF. In DNA, the CDR3 is TGTGCCAGCAGTATAGATAACAGGGGTGGCTACACCTTC.

The chain has TRBV15 and TRBJ2-7; D ambiguous. Germline CDR1 and CDR2: LNHNV and YYDKDF (reference sequence). The CDR3 runs 11 residues. Between the trimmed V and J ends, which lost 2 bases and 10 bases, there was a span of 9 bases. CDR3 sequence: CATSRQEIQYF. The CDR3 bases are TGTGCCACCAGCAGACAGGAAATACAGTACTTC. The complete variable domain, with remaining parts taken from reference TRBV15 and TRBJ2-7, reads DAMVIQNPRYQVTQFGKPVTLSCSQTLNHNVMYWYQQKSSQAPKLLFHYYDKDFNNEADTPDNFQSRRPNTSFCFLDIRSPGLGDTAMYLCATSRQEIQYFGPGTRLTVT.

V and J are TRBV29-1 and TRBJ1-1; no firm D call. The CDR3 totals 15 residues. In germline, CDR1 is SQVTM, CDR2 ANQGSEA. Trimming cost V 3 bases and J 1 base, with 15 bases left between them. CDR3 sequence: CSVDREIGWNTEAFF. CDR3 sequence (DNA): TGCAGCGTTGATCGGGAGATAGGGTGGAACACTGAAGCTTTCTTT.

The CDR3 loop reads CAWSVLGSYEQYF. For the CDR3, the DNA is TGTGCCTGGAGTGTACTTGGCAGCTACGAGCAGTACTTC. The rearrangement links TRBV30 to TRBJ2-7; D is unresolved. The CDR3 is made up of 13 amino acids. Germline V gene sequence: CDR1 GTSNPN, CDR2 SVGIG (reference sequence). V lost 0 bases and J 3 bases, leaving 9 bases between the germline ends.

This chain connects TRBV6-4 to TRBJ2-2, with D hard to call. Per the germline V gene, CDR1 is MRHNA and CDR2 is SNTAGT. With 0 bases removed from V and 0 bases from J, the gap between germline ends came to 14 bases. The CDR3 is 18 amino acids. The DNA for the CDR3 is TGTGCCAGCAGTGACTCCTACGGGCCAGGCACGAACACCGGGGAGCTGTTTTTT. Its protein is CASSDSYGPGTNTGELFF.

This clonotype was detected once. This sequence joins TRBV2 and TRBJ2-7; 12 positions match TRBD2. Trimming took 8 bases from V and 0 from J; bases not matched to a gene: 8. The germline gives CDR1 SNHLY, CDR2 FYNNEI. CDR3 size: 16 residues. The CDR3 protein is CASRRTSGIFSYEQYF. Written as DNA, the CDR3 is TGTGCCAGCCGGAGGACTAGCGGGATTTTCTCCTACGAGCAGTACTTC.

V is TRBV25-1 and J is TRBJ1-1; weak D call: TRBD1 (6 bases). This CDR3 comprises 14 residues. V lost 6 bases to trimming and J lost 1 base, with 12 bases between them. CDR1 and CDR2 (germline): MGHDK, SYGVNS. The CDR3 coding sequence is TGTGCCAGCAGAGGGGGGGCTAAGAACACTGAAGCTTTCTTT. Residues: CASRGGAKNTEAFF.

The rearrangement links TRBV15 to TRBJ2-7, with 8 bases that match TRBD1. The V and J ends lost 0 bases and 5 bases, in that order; junction bases with no gene match: 9. CDR3 length equals 16 residues. Germline V gene data show CDR1 as LNHNV and CDR2 as YYDKDF (reference sequence). The CDR3 protein is CATSRDYRGRSDEQYF. CDR3 DNA sequence: TGTGCCACCAGCAGAGACTACAGGGGGAGGTCGGACGAGCAGTACTTC. Drawing the rest from reference TRBV15 and TRBJ2-7, the complete variable domain is DAMVIQNPRYQVTQFGKPVTLSCSQTLNHNVMYWYQQKSSQAPKLLFHYYDKDFNNEADTPDNFQSRRPNTSFCFLDIRSPGLGDTAMYLCATSRDYRGRSDEQYFGPGTRLTVT.

The V gene is TRBV30, the J gene TRBJ1-1; D gene uncertain. Germline V gives CDR1 GTSNPN, CDR2 SVGIG (reference sequence). The CDR3 runs to 11 residues. V lost 1 base and J 5 bases, leaving 5 bases between the germline ends. CDR3 coding DNA: TGTGCCTGGAGTGGGCGGACTGAAGCTTTCTTT. Translated, it gives CAWSGRTEAFF.

This clonotype was seen only once. This chain links TRBV29-1 with TRBJ2-2, with D unclear. The germline CDR1 and CDR2 sequences are SQVTM and ANQGSEA. Trimming left V 4 bases short and J 7 bases short, with 10 bases between. CDR3 size: 12 residues. CDR3 protein: CSVVSLGGELFF. DNA for the CDR3: TGCAGCGTTGTGAGTTTGGGCGGGGAGCTGTTTTTT.

This rearrangement joins TRBV7-2 to TRBJ1-1; D call uncertain. The germline CDR1 and CDR2 sequences are SGHTA and FQGNSA. The V end was cut by 1 base, the J end by 9 bases, with 12 bases between. This CDR3 comprises 13 residues. The CDR3 region has the DNA TGTGCCAGCAGCTTAGTAAGTTCCGGGAAAGCTTTCTTT. Residues: CASSLVSSGKAFF.

The chain is built from TRBV24-1 and TRBJ2-1; no clear D gene. V lost 1 base, J lost 9 bases, and 3 bases lay in between. Germline CDR1 reads KGHDR; CDR2 reads SFDVKD. The CDR3 runs to 11 residues. CDR3 in amino acids: CATSDFSEQFF. CDR3 DNA sequence: TGTGCCACCAGTGATTTTAGTGAGCAGTTCTTC.

This clonotype was recorded once. The chain employs TRBV18 and TRBJ2-5, with 13 bases matching TRBD2. V lost 3 bases to trimming and J lost 1 base; unmatched junction nucleotides: 5. This CDR3 spans 17 amino acids. CDR1 is KGHSH, CDR2 LQKENI, per germline. The CDR3 reads CASSPSGLAGSQETQYF. CDR3 sequence (DNA): TGTGCCAGCTCACCTTCGGGACTAGCGGGGAGCCAAGAGACCCAGTACTTC.

The rearrangement links TRBV14 to TRBJ2-3; D unclear. Trimming took 2 bases from V and 4 from J, leaving 10 bases between them. The CDR3 length is 14 residues. Germline CDR1 and CDR2: SGHDN and FVKESK. CDR3: CASSQMQYSDTQYF. In DNA, the CDR3 is TGTGCCAGCAGCCAAATGCAGTACTCAGATACGCAGTATTTT.

The chain combines TRBV15 with TRBJ1-2; D perhaps matches TRBD1 (5 bases). CDR3 length equals 15 residues. V lost 3 bases, J lost 6 bases, and 17 bases lay in between. Germline V lookup: CDR1 LNHNV, CDR2 YYDKDF (reference sequence). Here the CDR3 reads CATSRSNRGAHGYTF. Here the CDR3 DNA reads TGTGCCACCAGCAGGTCAAATAGGGGCGCCCATGGCTACACCTTC.

The chain is built from TRBV29-1 and TRBJ2-5; either TRBD1 or TRBD2 may fit D (5 bases each). The germline CDR1 and CDR2 sequences are SQVTM and ANQGSEA. With 3 bases removed from V and 2 bases from J, the gap between germline ends came to 19 bases. CDR3 length equals 16 residues. CDR3 in DNA: TGCAGCGTTGATCCCACGTCGGGACGAGTTCAAGAGACCCAGTACTTC. This sequence encodes CSVDPTSGRVQETQYF.

This clonotype was seen a single time. V usage is TRBV12-3 or TRBV12-4 and J usage is TRBJ1-5; D may be TRBD1 (5 bases). The V gene lost 2 bases and the J gene lost 4 bases, with 9 bases spanning the gap. This CDR3 comprises 14 residues. The CDR3 spells CASSLKTDNQPQHF. Written as DNA, the CDR3 is TGTGCCAGCAGTTTAAAGACAGATAATCAGCCCCAGCATTTT.

J is TRBJ1-3 and V is TRBV20-1; D is undetermined. CDR3 length equals 14 residues. Per germline, CDR1 DFQATT and CDR2 SNEGSKA (reference sequence). Trimming removed 0 bases from V and 4 bases from J, with 10 bases in between. CDR3 amino acids: CSARDGWVGNTIYF. In nucleotides, the CDR3 is TGCAGTGCTAGAGATGGATGGGTCGGAAACACCATATATTTT.

This rearrangement joins TRBV4-1 to TRBJ1-2; D ambiguous. CDR3 length: 15 amino acids. V dropped 1 base and J dropped 8 bases, with 17 bases sitting between them. Germline values: CDR1 MGHRA, CDR2 YSYEKL. CDR3 protein: CASSQGGLSLQGYTF. The CDR3, as DNA: TGCGCCAGCAGCCAAGGAGGCCTCTCCTTACAGGGCTACACCTTC.

V is TRBV9 and J is TRBJ2-1; 9 bases match TRBD2. The J segment lost 10 bases and the V segment lost 0 bases, leaving 14 bases of the junction unmatched. Germline V gives CDR1 SGDLS, CDR2 YYNGEE. This CDR3 contains 17 residues. The CDR3 region is CASSVGGRAGGQREQFF. The CDR3, as DNA: TGTGCCAGCAGCGTAGGAGGCCGCGCGGGAGGGCAGCGGGAGCAGTTCTTC.

The CDR3 loop is CASSRGILGNQPQHF. For the CDR3, the DNA is TGTGCCAGCAGTAGGGGGATTCTTGGCAATCAGCCCCAGCATTTT. V gene TRBV2 combines with J gene TRBJ1-5; a possible D gene is TRBD1 (6 bases). This CDR3 is built from 15 residues. Trimming pared 5 bases from V and 2 bases from J, leaving 13 bases between. From germline, CDR1 is SNHLY and CDR2 FYNNEI.

The V and J genes are TRBV9 and TRBJ1-1; 7 bases map to TRBD1. The germline V gene encodes CDR1 SGDLS and CDR2 YYNGEE. CDR3 length: 14 amino acids. The trim removed 3 bases at V and 1 base at J, leaving 3 bases unmatched. This CDR3 reads CASSAGQKNTEAFF. CDR3 coding DNA: TGTGCCAGCAGCGCGGGACAGAAGAACACTGAAGCTTTCTTT.

The rearrangement links TRBV12-3 or TRBV12-4 to TRBJ1-5; the match to TRBD1 covers 7 bases. The CDR3 extends over 14 amino acids. V shed 7 bases and J 5 bases; nucleotides not matched to a gene: 8. CDR3 sequence: CASTLGTDYQPQHF. CDR3 nucleotides: TGTGCCAGCACCCTAGGGACAGACTATCAGCCCCAGCATTTT.

The rearrangement links TRBV29-1 to TRBJ1-5, with D possibly matching TRBD1 (5 bases). The V end lost 4 bases, the J end lost 7 bases, and 14 bases lay between the germline ends. The V gene's germline CDR1 is SQVTM and CDR2 ANQGSEA. The CDR3 runs 13 residues. The CDR3 here is CSVGDRFGQPQHF. CDR3 DNA: TGCAGCGTTGGGGACCGGTTTGGGCAGCCCCAGCATTTT.